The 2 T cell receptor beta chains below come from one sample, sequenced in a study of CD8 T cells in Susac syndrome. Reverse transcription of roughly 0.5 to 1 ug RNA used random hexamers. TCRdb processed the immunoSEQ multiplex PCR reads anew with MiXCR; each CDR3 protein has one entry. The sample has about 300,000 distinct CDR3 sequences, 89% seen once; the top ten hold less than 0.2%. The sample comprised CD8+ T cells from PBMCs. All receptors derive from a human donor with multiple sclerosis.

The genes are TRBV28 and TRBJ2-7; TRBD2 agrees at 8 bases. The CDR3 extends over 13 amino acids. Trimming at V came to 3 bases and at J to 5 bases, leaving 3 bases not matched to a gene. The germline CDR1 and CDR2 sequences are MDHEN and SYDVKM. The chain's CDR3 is CASSLVSGDEQYF. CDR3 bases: TGTGCCAGCAGTTTGGTTAGCGGGGACGAGCAGTACTTC.

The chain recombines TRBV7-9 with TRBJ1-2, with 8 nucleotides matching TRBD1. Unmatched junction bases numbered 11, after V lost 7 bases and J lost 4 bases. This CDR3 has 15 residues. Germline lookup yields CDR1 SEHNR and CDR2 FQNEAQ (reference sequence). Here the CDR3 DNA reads TGTGCCAGCACCGTACTACCAGGGGGCATCTATGGCTACACCTTC. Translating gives CASTVLPGGIYGYTF.